Many counts were recorded for the clone carrying this TCR beta chain. Its specificity is not known. Time point in this sample: pre-sensitization, week 0. Treatment of the sample: therapeutic diphenylcyclopropenone sensitization with weekly scalp DPC. In the source study's methods: Samples ranged from about 23,224 to 690,600 TCRs, with a median of roughly 96,000. TCRdb fed the RACE reads into MiXCR, producing one record per CDR3 protein. In this record, the V and J calls reflect TCRdb's handling and not the investigators' own analysis. The sample yields about 68,000 distinct CDR3 sequences, approximately 9.9% seen once. This sample is drawn from a study of human T cells and chemical hapten exposure. Turning to the study itself: Patients had diphenylcyclopropenone applied to the scalp weekly throughout the approximately 26-week study. Points from the study as a whole: TCRs exceeding 1 in 1000 frequency stayed unchanged with DPC sensitization.

Looked up from germline, CDR1 is SQVTM and CDR2 is ANQGSEA. The length of the CDR3 is 12 residues. V shed 8 bases and J 7 bases; nucleotides not matched to a gene: 8. The source was whole blood, collected in connection with sensitization to the hapten diphenylcyclopropenone (DPC). The origin of this receptor is a woman aged 50 to 60 with alopecia areata. Some clones in this sample may be carry-over from other donors' samples. The chain couples TRBV29-1 to TRBJ2-5; TRBD1 matches at 9 bases. CDR3 bases: TGCAGCCTTCGGACAGGGGAAGGGACCCAGTACTTC. Translation gives CSLRTGEGTQYF.